One and the same sample provided the 5 T cell receptor beta chains below, sequenced in a study of cytomegalovirus exposure and HLA in healthy donors. PCR primers comprised 60 Vbeta and 13 Jbeta primers. Clones were read by immunoSEQ multiplex PCR, and TCRdb kept only the in-frame ones, dropping some. The sample records about 200,000 clones, about 80% being singletons. Sequencing was done on a sample of PBMCs. These receptor sequences come from a man aged 25 to 40 in good health and CMV-seronegative.

The CDR3 DNA follows: TGTGCCTGGGGCCGGAAGACTAGCGGGAGAGTCTCCCAGTACTTC. It yields the protein CAWGRKTSGRVSQYF. The gene calls are TRBV30 and TRBJ2-5; 12 bases fit TRBD2. V gave up 5 bases and J gave up 9 bases; unmatched junction bases: 13. The germline gives CDR1 GTSNPN, CDR2 SVGIG (reference sequence). There are 15 residues in the CDR3.

V gene TRBV7-8 combines with J gene TRBJ2-1; D might be TRBD2 (8 bases). The CDR3 is made up of 16 amino acids. CDR1 and CDR2 from the germline V gene are SGHVS and FQNEAQ. V was trimmed by 5 bases and J by 9 bases, leaving 23 bases between them. The CDR3 DNA sequence: TGTGCCAGCAGCCCTTCGGAGCGGGGGTCAGGGGGTGAGCAGTTCTTC. It codes for CASSPSERGSGGEQFF.

The chain couples TRBV27 to TRBJ1-1, with D unclear. Germline CDR1 and CDR2: MNHEY and SMNVEV (reference sequence). V was cut by 1 base and J by 8 bases, with 17 bases left in between. The CDR3 length is 15 residues. Written as DNA, the CDR3 is TGTGCCAGCAGTTTATGGGGAGTGGGGTTGGCGGAAGCTTTCTTT. Translating gives CASSLWGVGLAEAFF.

The J gene is TRBJ2-7, the V gene TRBV5-6; 7 bases are shared with TRBD2. V gave up 4 bases and J gave up 3 bases; unmatched junction bases: 13. There are 16 residues in the CDR3. Germline values: CDR1 SGHDT, CDR2 YYEEEE. CDR3 in amino acids: CASSPRLREPNYEQYF. The CDR3 nucleotides read TGTGCCAGCAGCCCCCGACTGCGGGAGCCCAACTACGAGCAGTACTTC.

The rearrangement joins TRBV5-4 to TRBJ2-7, with 16 nucleotides matching TRBD2. Trimming took 4 bases from V and 4 from J; bases not matched to a gene: 8. Germline V gives CDR1 SGHNT, CDR2 YYREEE (reference sequence). The CDR3 consists of 17 residues. In DNA form, the CDR3 reads TGTGCCAGCAGCCGGGGGACTAGCGGGAGGGCCACTTACGAGCAGTACTTC. Its translation: CASSRGTSGRATYEQYF.